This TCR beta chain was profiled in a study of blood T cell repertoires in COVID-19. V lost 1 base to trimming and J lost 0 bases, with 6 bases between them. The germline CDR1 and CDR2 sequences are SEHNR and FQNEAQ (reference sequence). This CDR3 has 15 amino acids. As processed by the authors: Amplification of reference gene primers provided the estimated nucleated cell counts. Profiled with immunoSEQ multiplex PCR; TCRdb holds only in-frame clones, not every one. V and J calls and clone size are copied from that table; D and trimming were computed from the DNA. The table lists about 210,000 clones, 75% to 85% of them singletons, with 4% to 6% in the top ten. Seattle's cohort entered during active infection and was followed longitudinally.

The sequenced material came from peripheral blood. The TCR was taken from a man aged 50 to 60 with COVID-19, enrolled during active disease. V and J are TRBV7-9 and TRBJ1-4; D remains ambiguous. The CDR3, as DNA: TGTGCCAGCAGCTTAGGAGAGGCAACTAATGAAAAACTGTTTTTT. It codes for CASSLGEATNEKLFF.